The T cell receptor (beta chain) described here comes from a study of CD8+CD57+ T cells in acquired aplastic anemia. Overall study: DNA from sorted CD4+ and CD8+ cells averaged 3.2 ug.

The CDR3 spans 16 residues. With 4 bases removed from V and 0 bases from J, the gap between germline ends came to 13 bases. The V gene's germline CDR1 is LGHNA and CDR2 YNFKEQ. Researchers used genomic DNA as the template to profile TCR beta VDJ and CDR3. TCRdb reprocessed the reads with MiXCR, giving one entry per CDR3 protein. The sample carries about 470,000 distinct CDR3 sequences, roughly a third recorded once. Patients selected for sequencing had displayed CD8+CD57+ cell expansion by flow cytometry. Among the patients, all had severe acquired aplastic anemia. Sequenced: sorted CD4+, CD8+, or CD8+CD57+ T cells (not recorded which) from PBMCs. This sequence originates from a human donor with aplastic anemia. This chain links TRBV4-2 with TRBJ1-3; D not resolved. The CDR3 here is CASSPNVAVSGNTIYF. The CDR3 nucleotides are TGTGCCAGCAGCCCAAATGTGGCAGTCTCTGGAAACACCATATATTTT.